This T cell receptor beta chain is from a study of neurological immune-mediated disorders. This clonotype was seen ten or more times. Its antigen is still unknown. cDNA synthesis was performed by 5'RACE with 10-nucleotide random UMIs. Sequencing runs each yielded over 160 million TCR-beta sequences from 15-18 subjects. In TCRdb, the 5' RACE reads were re-called with MiXCR into one record per CDR3 protein. The sample records fewer than 35,000 distinct CDR3 sequences, 4% to 5.5% being singletons. Study-wide points: Private repertoires in all groups were suggested by the finding that expanded clones across subjects shared no CDR3 amino acid sequences.

CDR1 and CDR2 (germline): SQVTM, ANQGSEA. The CDR3 spans 16 residues. Between the trimmed V and J ends, which lost 2 bases and 0 bases, there was a span of 14 bases. From 2 million PBMCs stored at -80 C, the unsorted libraries were generated. The receptor's source is a man younger than 30 in good health. The specimen was PBMCs. The V gene is TRBV29-1, the J gene TRBJ2-1; D not resolved. The CDR3 region is CSVELAGASSYNEQFF. CDR3 nucleotide sequence: TGCAGCGTTGAATTGGCAGGCGCCAGCTCCTACAATGAGCAGTTCTTC.